This TCR beta chain appears in the sequencing data of a study of blood T cell repertoires in COVID-19. Across the study: Specimens from acute and convalescent COVID-19 originated in the United States, Italy and Spain. T cells, B-cell-depleted T cells, or PBMCs supplied cDNA or gDNA.

The V and J ends lost 2 bases and 2 bases, in that order; junction bases with no gene match: 6. There are 15 residues in the CDR3. From germline, CDR1 is LGHNA and CDR2 YSLEER. Original processing notes: Counts of nucleated cells, estimated from reference gene primer amplification, were obtained. Profiled with immunoSEQ multiplex PCR; TCRdb holds only in-frame clones, not every one. Clone size and the V and J calls come from that table; the DNA yielded D and trimming. The data show about 240,000 clones, with 82% seen just once and 7.5% to 9.5% held by the top ten. While infection was still active, Seattle patients were enrolled and then followed longitudinally.

The chain couples TRBV4-3 to TRBJ2-7; TRBD1 agrees at 7 bases. The specimen sequenced was peripheral blood. The clonotype was recovered from an elderly woman with COVID-19, enrolled during active disease. This chain's CDR3 is CASSQRTGSTYEQYF. CDR3 nucleotide sequence: TGCGCCAGCAGCCAAAGGACAGGATCGACCTACGAGCAGTACTTC.